This TCR beta chain was sequenced for a study of cytomegalovirus exposure and HLA in healthy donors (TCRdb year 2017). About the investigation overall: According to a later analysis, one platform produced both the roughly 120 validation repertoires and the 670 or so repertoires of the first cohort. The aim of the study was to test whether cataloging public T cell receptors could identify signatures of past pathogen exposure. A separate validation cohort of 100 to 150 different subjects was used in addition to the 666-subject first cohort. To predict cytomegalovirus infection status, the study combined high-throughput TCR immunosequencing, statistical association of individual TCRs with disease status, and machine learning.

The library was generated by the immunoSEQ multiplex PCR assay. The source study handled its data this way. A statistical classification framework was built for diagnosing cytomegalovirus status from the catalog of TCR beta chain sequences. TCRdb carries this immuneACCESS record with in-frame sequences only. Its versions omit some clonotypes, under half of them owing to an unresolved V gene in the studies checked, with the rest unexplained. The DNA gave D and trimming, while V, J and clone size come from that table. Present in this sample are approximately 180,000 clones, roughly 86% of which were seen just once. Jointly, the top ten make up roughly 2.5% of the sample. On the study overall, not on this receptor specifically: According to the authors, the approach could potentially be generalized to other disease states and immunological phenotypes. A later analysis found that TCRs clustered in the first cohort also tended to co-occur in the 120 or so validation repertoires, with just under 95% of cluster scores above 0. A few of the identified cytomegalovirus-associated TCR beta chains were confirmed in vitro to be specific for cytomegalovirus antigens. Most TCR sequences were observed very rarely across donors, whereas some public TCRs were present in many individuals. In the study, roughly 160 TCR beta chains were listed as associated with cytomegalovirus. The classifier was reported to diagnose cytomegalovirus status with high specificity and sensitivity in both the original and validation cohorts. All 120 or so repertoires were used to score co-occurrence in the validation cohort in a later analysis, because that analysis had no HLA typing for the cohort.

The donors belonged to the validation cohort of under 150 subjects, which was separate from the approximately 660-subject first cohort. Remarks on this clone: Its antigen is still unknown. One base away there is no much larger clone; base qualities are not given.

Reading the germline V gene gives CDR1 MNHEY and CDR2 SVGAGI. V drops 5 bases and J drops 3 bases, leaving 11 bases in between. Inclusive of the bounding cysteine and phenylalanine, the CDR3 is 14 residues long. The DNA shown is the 42-base CDR3, in frame from base 1. The sequence joins TRBV6-5 to TRBJ1-5; the D gene is unclear. This receptor was obtained from a man younger than 30 in good health and CMV-seropositive. Sample: PBMCs. The CDR3 region reads CASSQHRTNQPQHF. Read as DNA, the sequence is TGTGCCAGCAGTCAACACAGAACCAATCAGCCCCAGCATTTT.